This T cell receptor (beta chain) is from a study of CD8 T cells in ankylosing spondylitis. Study-level findings and limits: Significantly higher representation of disease-linked clones was reported for matched ankylosing spondylitis synovial fluid. Relatively scarce in peripheral blood, disease-linked clones were CD8+.

The CDR3 has 15 residues. Germline V gives CDR1 LNHNV, CDR2 YYDKDF (reference sequence). Trimming removed 0 bases from V and 4 bases from J, with 10 bases in between. In this sample, this clonotype turned up many times. Its cognate antigen is unknown. One entry per CDR3 protein results from TCRdb running MiXCR on the 5' RACE reads. Seen here are about 310,000 distinct CDR3 sequences, less than 25% observed once, and the top ten hold 3.5%. This TCR came from a female donor with ankylosing spondylitis or in good health (not recorded which). The sample comprised blood, either unsorted or a sorted T cell fraction (not recorded which). This chain connects TRBV15 to TRBJ2-1, with D perhaps matching TRBD1 (5 bases). The CDR3 spells CATSRDGAAYNEQFF. Here the CDR3 DNA reads TGTGCCACCAGCAGAGATGGGGCTGCATACAATGAGCAGTTCTTC.